These 26 T cell receptor beta chains originate from one sample sequenced in a study of control samples from healthy donors and cancer patients. TCRdb keeps only in-frame clones here, not all; method: immunoSEQ multiplex PCR. The table records roughly 150,000 clones, 80% to 90% of them present only once. The sequenced sample was blood. The receptors come from a man aged 18 to 29 in good health.

The chain is built from TRBV2 and TRBJ1-2; 7 nucleotides align to TRBD1. J gave up 0 bases and V 7 bases, and 5 bases lay outside the gene matches. The CDR3 runs to 14 residues. Germline CDR1 reads SNHLY; CDR2 reads FYNNEI. As DNA, the CDR3 is TGTGCCAGCAACAGAGGGACAGCTAACTATGGCTACACCTTC. It translates to CASNRGTANYGYTF.

DNA of the CDR3: TGTGCCAGCAGCGCCCGACAGGTTCCCTACGAGCAGTACTTC. Translated, it gives CASSARQVPYEQYF. The rearrangement uses TRBV11-1 and TRBJ2-7; TRBD1 is a possible D gene (6 bases). The CDR3 has 14 residues. V lost 5 bases and J 2 bases, leaving 13 bases between the germline ends. CDR1 and CDR2 (germline): SGHAT, FQDESV (reference sequence).

The V and J genes are TRBV6-6 and TRBJ1-2; D ambiguous. There are 13 residues in the CDR3. Trimming cost V 2 bases and J 8 bases, with 12 bases left between them. The germline V gene has CDR1 MNHNY and CDR2 SVGAGI (reference sequence). The chain's CDR3 is CASSYATAEGYTF. Here the CDR3 DNA reads TGTGCCAGCAGTTACGCAACAGCGGAAGGCTACACCTTC.

This clone showed up just a few times. The chain is built from TRBV18 and TRBJ1-6; 7 bases agree with TRBD1. The V gene end was trimmed by 5 bases and the J gene end by 8 bases; junction bases not matched to a gene: 6. This CDR3 region has 14 residues. Germline CDR1 and CDR2: KGHSH and LQKENI. The CDR3 is CASSEDRVDSPLHF. Written as DNA, the CDR3 is TGTGCCAGCTCAGAAGACAGGGTGGATTCACCCCTCCACTTT.

The chain has TRBV19 and TRBJ1-2; weak D call: TRBD1 (5 bases). This CDR3 spans 12 amino acids. Germline lookup yields CDR1 LNHDA and CDR2 SQIVND (reference sequence). The V end lost 7 bases, the J end lost 4 bases, and 10 bases lay between the germline ends. The CDR3 is CASTPGTYGYTF. CDR3 nucleotides: TGTGCCAGTACCCCCGGGACCTATGGCTACACCTTC.

The J gene is TRBJ1-5, the V gene TRBV5-8; no clear D. With 2 bases removed from V and 7 bases from J, the gap between germline ends came to 16 bases. Germline CDR1 and CDR2: SGHTS and YDEGEE. The length of the CDR3 is 15 residues. Here the CDR3 reads CASSFLPGVRQPQHF. DNA for the CDR3: TGTGCCAGCAGCTTTCTCCCGGGAGTGAGGCAGCCCCAGCATTTT.

The rearrangement joins TRBV29-1 to TRBJ1-2; 8 positions match TRBD1. The V and J ends lost 4 bases and 0 bases, in that order; junction bases with no gene match: 1. CDR1 is SQVTM and CDR2 is ANQGSEA in the germline V gene. The CDR3 is made up of 13 amino acids. Written as DNA, the CDR3 is TGCAGCGTTGGACAGGGGCCTAACTATGGCTACACCTTC. Residues: CSVGQGPNYGYTF. Drawing the rest from reference TRBV29-1 and TRBJ1-2, the complete variable domain is SAVISQKPSRDICQRGTSLTIQCQVDSQVTMMFWYRQQPGQSLTLIATANQGSEATYESGFVIDKFPISRPNLTFSTLTVSNMSPEDSSIYLCSVGQGPNYGYTFGSGTRLTVV.

This clone showed up just once. The gene calls are TRBV6-1 and TRBJ1-4, with a weak D call TRBD1 (5 bases). With 2 bases removed from V and 0 bases from J, the gap between germline ends came to 19 bases. The germline gives CDR1 MNHNS, CDR2 SASEGT. The CDR3 extends over 19 amino acids. The CDR3, as DNA: TGTGCCAGCAGTGAATGGGTTCGGGGCGGAATTGCAACTAATGAAAAACTGTTTTTT. Translating it yields CASSEWVRGGIATNEKLFF.

The chain has TRBV7-6 and TRBJ1-2; TRBD1 matches at 7 bases. Germline V gives CDR1 SGHVS, CDR2 FNYEAQ. The CDR3 totals 12 residues. V lost 4 bases, J lost 8 bases, and 4 bases stayed unmatched. This CDR3 is CASSSRQGGYTF. The CDR3 bases are TGTGCCAGCAGCTCCCGACAGGGAGGCTACACCTTC.

The CDR3 here is CASRTGTGGGETQYF. The CDR3 DNA is TGTGCCAGCAGGACCGGGACAGGGGGGGGAGAGACCCAGTACTTC. The chain uses TRBV6-5 and TRBJ2-5; 11 bases agree with TRBD1. From germline, CDR1 is MNHEY and CDR2 SVGAGI. The J segment lost 4 bases and the V segment lost 6 bases, leaving 7 bases of the junction unmatched. The CDR3 covers 15 residues.

This clone has more than one count but fewer than ten. This CDR3 reads CASSFSGSNSPLHF. The DNA for the CDR3 is TGTGCCAGCAGCTTCTCTGGATCTAATTCACCCCTCCACTTT. The V and J genes are TRBV7-9 and TRBJ1-6, with D uncertain. CDR1 is SEHNR, CDR2 FQNEAQ, per germline (reference sequence). V lost 3 bases, J lost 6 bases, and 9 bases lay in between. This CDR3 is 14 amino acids long.

The rearrangement uses TRBV6-5 and TRBJ1-2; a weak D match, TRBD1 (5 bases). Looked up from germline, CDR1 is MNHEY and CDR2 is SVGAGI. The length of the CDR3 is 14 residues. V was shortened by 6 bases and J by 5 bases, with 16 bases between the two germline ends. CDR3 coding DNA: TGTGCCAGCAGAGGACACTCCGGGGATTATGGCTACACCTTC. Protein sequence: CASRGHSGDYGYTF.

The chain employs TRBV13 and TRBJ2-7; D might be TRBD1 (5 bases). CDR1 is PRHDT, CDR2 FYEKMQ, per germline (reference sequence). Trimming took off 5 bases at V and 7 bases at J, with 15 bases between the two ends. The CDR3 runs 13 residues. CDR3 sequence (DNA): TGTGCCAGCAGCCGCCTAGACAGACCGGAGCAGTACTTC. It encodes CASSRLDRPEQYF.

This rearrangement joins TRBV11-2 to TRBJ1-4, with D unclear. Germline CDR1 SGHAT, CDR2 FQNNGV. This CDR3 has 17 amino acids. The V end lost 0 bases, the J end lost 0 bases, and 11 bases lay between the germline ends. CDR3 DNA sequence: TGTGCCAGCAGCTTAGACGGGGAGGTATCAACTAATGAAAAACTGTTTTTT. It translates to CASSLDGEVSTNEKLFF.

This clone was detected once. This sequence joins TRBV9 and TRBJ1-3; tentatively, D is TRBD1 (6 bases). The CDR3 totals 16 residues. Trimming cost V 0 bases and J 4 bases, with 14 bases left between them. The germline V gene encodes CDR1 SGDLS and CDR2 YYNGEE. The chain's CDR3 is CASSVDGGLSGNTIYF. The CDR3 coding sequence is TGTGCCAGCAGCGTAGATGGGGGGCTCTCCGGAAACACCATATATTTT. Using reference TRBV9 and TRBJ1-3 for the parts outside the CDR3, the full variable domain is DSGVTQTPKHLITATGQRVTLRCSPRSGDLSVYWYQQSLDQGLQFLIQYYNGEERAKGNILERFSAQQFPDLHSELNLSSLELGDSALYFCASSVDGGLSGNTIYFGEGSWLTVV.

For the CDR3, the DNA is TGTGCCAGCAGCAAAGGGGGCGGGGGTAGGGAGACCCAGTACTTC. Translation gives CASSKGGGGRETQYF. The chain has TRBV21-1 and TRBJ2-5; the table assigns TRBD2, which was not confirmed against the DNA. TRBV21-1 represents a pseudogene. The CDR3 covers 15 residues.

The genes are TRBV6-5 and TRBJ1-2; D is possibly TRBD1 (6 bases). Deletions cut 6 bases from V and 8 bases from J, with 22 bases between. CDR3 length: 15 amino acids. Germline V gene lookup returns CDR1 MNHEY and CDR2 SVGAGI. The CDR3 spells CASSRMGGVMGGYTF. The CDR3 DNA sequence: TGTGCCAGCAGCCGAATGGGGGGCGTTATGGGAGGCTACACCTTC.

The chain links TRBV7-2 to TRBJ2-5; 9 bases match TRBD2. The trim removed 5 bases at V and 0 bases at J, leaving 4 bases unmatched. The CDR3 length is 15 residues. Looked up from germline, CDR1 is SGHTA and CDR2 is FQGNSA. The CDR3 reads CASSTASGDQETQYF. The DNA of the CDR3 is TGTGCCAGCAGCACCGCTAGCGGGGACCAAGAGACCCAGTACTTC. Based on the CDR3 plus reference TRBV7-2 and TRBJ2-5, the full variable domain is GAGVSQSPSNKVTEKGKDVELRCDPISGHTALYWYRQSLGQGLEFLIYFQGNSAPDKSGLPSDRFSAERTGGSVSTLTIQRTQQEDSAVYLCASSTASGDQETQYFGPGTRLLVL.

Only one count was recorded for this clone. The chain has TRBV19 and TRBJ1-2; D not certain. The V end lost 5 bases, the J end lost 8 bases, and 12 bases lay between the germline ends. The CDR3 sequence is 12 residues long. Germline CDR1 reads LNHDA; CDR2 reads SQIVND (reference sequence). CDR3 sequence reads: CASSVGFLGYTF. In nucleotides, the CDR3 is TGTGCCAGTAGTGTCGGTTTTCTGGGCTACACCTTC.

The chain uses TRBV28 and TRBJ1-2; the D is unclear. There are 16 residues in the CDR3. Germline V gives CDR1 MDHEN, CDR2 SYDVKM. Trimming stripped 3 bases from V and 4 bases from J, with 18 bases between. The DNA of the CDR3 is TGTGCCAGCAGTTTTTCCCCGTCCGGGCGAGGCTATGGCTACACCTTC. It yields the protein CASSFSPSGRGYGYTF.

The gene calls are TRBV18 and TRBJ2-7; D possibly corresponds to TRBD1 (6 bases). Germline CDR1 KGHSH, CDR2 LQKENI. The CDR3 contains 14 residues. V lost 8 bases to trimming and J lost 4 bases, with 18 bases between them. CDR3 loop: CASVRPGTRYEQYF. The CDR3 bases are TGTGCCAGCGTTCGCCCGGGGACACGTTACGAGCAGTACTTC. The full variable domain, in which reference TRBV18 and TRBJ2-7 provide the parts outside the CDR3, is NAGVMQNPRHLVRRRGQEARLRCSPMKGHSHVYWYRQLPEEGLKFMVYLQKENIIDESGMPKERFSAEFPKEGPSILRIQQVVRGDSAAYFCASVRPGTRYEQYFGPGTRLTVT.

J is TRBJ1-2 and V is TRBV9; D gene ambiguous. The germline V gene has CDR1 SGDLS and CDR2 YYNGEE. V shed 4 bases and J shed 1 base, with 17 bases lying between them. This CDR3 is 16 amino acids long. The CDR3 protein is CASSQEGRVVNYGYTF. CDR3 DNA: TGTGCCAGCAGCCAAGAAGGGAGGGTAGTTAACTATGGCTACACCTTC. The complete variable domain, with remaining parts taken from reference TRBV9 and TRBJ1-2, reads DSGVTQTPKHLITATGQRVTLRCSPRSGDLSVYWYQQSLDQGLQFLIQYYNGEERAKGNILERFSAQQFPDLHSELNLSSLELGDSALYFCASSQEGRVVNYGYTFGSGTRLTVV.

The rearrangement uses TRBV9 and TRBJ1-6; 7 bases fit TRBD1. CDR3 length: 16 amino acids. The V gene end was trimmed by 4 bases and the J gene end by 0 bases; junction bases not matched to a gene: 4. Germline V gene sequence: CDR1 SGDLS, CDR2 YYNGEE. The CDR3 DNA reads as TGTGCCAGCAGCCCGACAGGGAGCTCCTATAATTCACCCCTCCACTTT. Translation: CASSPTGSSYNSPLHF.

The V and J genes are TRBV25-1 and TRBJ2-7; D is perhaps TRBD2 (6 bases). Trimming left V 10 bases short and J 0 bases short, with 13 bases between. In germline, CDR1 is MGHDK, CDR2 SYGVNS. The CDR3 loop spans 13 amino acids. As DNA, the CDR3 is TGTGCCACCGGGGACGGGAGCTCCTACGAGCAGTACTTC. Translation gives CATGDGSSYEQYF.

Regarding this clone: Other DNA sequences from this sample encode an identical CDR3 as well. This chain connects TRBV19 to TRBJ2-3; D unresolved. The CDR3 loop spans 13 amino acids. Trimming stripped 3 bases from V and 2 bases from J, with 6 bases between. Per the germline V gene, CDR1 is LNHDA and CDR2 is SQIVND (reference sequence). The chain's CDR3 is CASSIRDTDTQYF. CDR3 DNA sequence: TGTGCCAGTAGTATTAGGGACACAGATACGCAGTATTTT.

V gene TRBV28 combines with J gene TRBJ1-1; tentatively, D is TRBD1 (5 bases). This CDR3 has 13 residues. The ends were cut back, 8 bases at V and 0 bases at J, with 10 bases in the middle. CDR1 is MDHEN, CDR2 SYDVKM, per germline. Here the CDR3 reads CASVDSLNTEAFF. CDR3 bases: TGTGCCAGCGTTGACAGCTTGAACACTGAAGCTTTCTTT.